This T cell receptor (beta chain) emerged from a study of T cell clonality in common variable immunodeficiency. The sample holds many counts of this clone. The read ends 3 residues before the CDR3 terminus; that terminus is restored from the germline J gene. V dropped 0 bases and J dropped 4 bases, with 13 bases sitting between them. Germline CDR1 and CDR2: GTSNPN and SVGIG (reference sequence). The CDR3 is 15 residues long. Assay used: immunoSEQ multiplex PCR; TCRdb lists only in-frame clones, some missing. In total the sample includes about 52,000 clones, none of them seen once. This receptor was taken from a person aged 18 to 75 in good health. This chain uses TRBV30 with TRBJ1-5; D is perhaps TRBD1 (5 bases). Sequenced input: peripheral blood mononuclear cells. The part of the CDR3 DNA that was read is TGTGCCTGGAGTGTGGGGCACAGGTCTAATCAGCCC. Its translation is CAWSVGHRSNQP. The complete CDR3 protein is CAWSVGHRSNQPQHF.